Listed below are T cell receptor beta chains from one sample, sequenced in a study of blood T cell repertoires in COVID-19. TCRdb's copy holds only in-frame clones and misses some; the assay was immunoSEQ multiplex PCR. This sample has about 34,000 clones; roughly 80% occur once, and the top ten carry roughly 3.1%. The sample comprised peripheral blood. The receptors were sampled from a man between 65 and 85 years old with COVID-19, enrolled during active disease. CDR3s include the opening cysteine and the closing phenylalanine or tryptophan. The order of the fields is D gene, clone size, V gene, J gene, CDR3 protein, CDR3 DNA. The D gene is left open where the match is weak. Rows may omit the clone size; those that give it use once, few, many or a size class.

d_gene: TRBD2; abundance: -; v_gene: TRBV18; j_gene: TRBJ2-1; CDR3aa: CASSRTKGLAGGDSQFF; CDR3nt: TGTGCCAGCTCACGAACTAAGGGACTAGCGGGAGGGGATTCGCAGTTCTTC
d_gene: -; abundance: -; v_gene: TRBV18; j_gene: TRBJ2-2; CDR3aa: CASSPNQGNTGELFF; CDR3nt: TGTGCCAGCTCCCCTAACCAGGGGAACACCGGGGAGCTGTTTTTT
d_gene: TRBD1; abundance: -; v_gene: TRBV5-1; j_gene: TRBJ1-1; CDR3aa: CASSRDRGNTEAFF; CDR3nt: TGCGCCAGCAGCCGGGACAGGGGGAACACTGAAGCTTTCTTT
d_gene: TRBD1; abundance: -; v_gene: TRBV28; j_gene: TRBJ2-1; CDR3aa: CASSWGQGGYNEQFF; CDR3nt: TGTGCCAGCAGCTGGGGACAGGGGGGCTACAATGAGCAGTTCTTC
d_gene: -; abundance: -; v_gene: TRBV19; j_gene: TRBJ1-2; CDR3aa: CASSQQGYGYTF; CDR3nt: TGTGCCAGTAGTCAACAGGGCTATGGCTACACCTTC
d_gene: TRBD1; abundance: -; v_gene: TRBV4-2; j_gene: TRBJ1-6; CDR3aa: CASSRINPAPGQSFNSPLHF; CDR3nt: TGTGCCAGCAGCCGAATAAACCCAGCCCCGGGACAGTCATTTAATTCACCCCTCCACTTT
d_gene: TRBD2; abundance: -; v_gene: TRBV28; j_gene: TRBJ2-1; CDR3aa: CASSHPRTSGRVYEQFF; CDR3nt: TGTGCCAGCAGTCACCCCCGGACTAGCGGGAGGGTGTATGAGCAGTTCTTC
d_gene: -; abundance: -; v_gene: TRBV27; j_gene: TRBJ1-5; CDR3aa: CASSSSWVGNQPQHF; CDR3nt: TGTGCCAGCAGTTCTAGTTGGGTGGGCAATCAGCCCCAGCATTTT
d_gene: -; abundance: -; v_gene: TRBV5-1; j_gene: TRBJ1-3; CDR3aa: CASSLTTGTSGNTIYF; CDR3nt: TGCGCCAGCAGCTTAACAACAGGGACCTCTGGAAACACCATATATTTT
d_gene: TRBD1; abundance: -; v_gene: TRBV12-3/TRBV12-4; j_gene: TRBJ1-2; CDR3aa: CASRQTGRHGYTF; CDR3nt: TGTGCCAGCAGACAGACAGGGAGACATGGCTACACCTTC
d_gene: -; abundance: -; v_gene: TRBV4-2; j_gene: TRBJ2-5; CDR3aa: CASSQEAGTYETQYF; CDR3nt: TGTGCCAGCAGCCAAGAGGCGGGAACGTATGAGACCCAGTACTTC
d_gene: TRBD2; abundance: -; v_gene: TRBV19; j_gene: TRBJ2-3; CDR3aa: CASGPRLAGSTDTQYF; CDR3nt: TGTGCCAGTGGACCGAGGTTAGCGGGGAGCACAGATACGCAGTATTTT
d_gene: -; abundance: -; v_gene: TRBV7-6; j_gene: TRBJ2-1; CDR3aa: CASSSSPEQFF; CDR3nt: TGTGCCAGCAGTTCGTCCCCGGAGCAGTTCTTC
d_gene: -; abundance: -; v_gene: TRBV10-3; j_gene: TRBJ1-4; CDR3aa: CAISVGDRGRELFF; CDR3nt: TGTGCCATCAGCGTCGGTGACAGAGGCCGGGAACTGTTTTTT
d_gene: TRBD1; abundance: -; v_gene: TRBV6-5; j_gene: TRBJ1-1; CDR3aa: CASSPTGTGNTEAFF; CDR3nt: TGTGCCAGCAGCCCGACCGGGACAGGGAACACTGAAGCTTTCTTT
d_gene: -; abundance: -; v_gene: TRBV21-1; j_gene: TRBJ2-1; CDR3aa: CASSPGPGQENNEQFF; CDR3nt: TGTGCCAGCAGCCCTGGGCCGGGACAGGAAAACAATGAGCAGTTCTTC
d_gene: TRBD1; abundance: -; v_gene: TRBV28; j_gene: TRBJ2-1; CDR3aa: CASSSGQGGEQFF; CDR3nt: TGTGCCAGCAGTTCGGGACAGGGTGGTGAGCAGTTCTTC
d_gene: TRBD2; abundance: -; v_gene: TRBV7-3; j_gene: TRBJ2-1; CDR3aa: CASSFGSRLAGGNEQFF; CDR3nt: TGTGCCAGCAGCTTTGGCTCTCGCCTAGCGGGAGGTAATGAGCAGTTCTTC
d_gene: TRBD1; abundance: few; v_gene: TRBV7-9; j_gene: TRBJ2-1; CDR3aa: CASSLGGTGVYNEQFF; CDR3nt: TGTGCCAGCAGCTTAGGTGGGACAGGGGTTTACAATGAGCAGTTCTTC
d_gene: -; abundance: -; v_gene: TRBV28; j_gene: TRBJ2-1; CDR3aa: CASSPLGSVNEQFF; CDR3nt: TGTGCCAGCAGTCCCCTAGGCTCCGTAAATGAGCAGTTCTTC
d_gene: -; abundance: -; v_gene: TRBV18; j_gene: TRBJ1-1; CDR3aa: CASSRSGSENTEAFF; CDR3nt: TGTGCCAGCTCACGCTCGGGGAGTGAGAACACTGAAGCTTTCTTT
d_gene: -; abundance: -; v_gene: TRBV11-2; j_gene: TRBJ2-1; CDR3aa: CASSPQGNSYNEQFF; CDR3nt: TGTGCCAGCAGCCCCCAGGGGAATTCCTACAATGAGCAGTTCTTC
d_gene: -; abundance: -; v_gene: TRBV12-3/TRBV12-4; j_gene: TRBJ2-7; CDR3aa: CASGWRSDYEQYF; CDR3nt: TGTGCCAGCGGATGGAGGTCAGACTACGAGCAGTACTTC
d_gene: -; abundance: -; v_gene: TRBV7-3; j_gene: TRBJ2-2; CDR3aa: CASSLGGTGELFF; CDR3nt: TGTGCCAGCAGCTTGGGGGGCACCGGGGAGCTGTTTTTT
d_gene: TRBD2; abundance: -; v_gene: TRBV4-3; j_gene: TRBJ2-7; CDR3aa: CASSWVASGSYEQYF; CDR3nt: TGCGCCAGCAGCTGGGTGGCTAGCGGCTCCTACGAGCAGTACTTC
d_gene: TRBD1; abundance: -; v_gene: TRBV11-1; j_gene: TRBJ1-1; CDR3aa: CASSSRTGGNTEAFF; CDR3nt: TGTGCCAGCAGCTCGCGGACAGGGGGGAACACTGAAGCTTTCTTT
d_gene: -; abundance: -; v_gene: TRBV28; j_gene: TRBJ2-7; CDR3aa: CASSLAGFTYEQYF; CDR3nt: TGTGCCAGCAGTTTGGCAGGGTTTACCTACGAGCAGTACTTC
d_gene: TRBD1; abundance: -; v_gene: TRBV28; j_gene: TRBJ2-1; CDR3aa: CASSPTGYYNEQFF; CDR3nt: TGTGCCAGCAGCCCGACAGGGTACTACAATGAGCAGTTCTTC
d_gene: -; abundance: -; v_gene: TRBV5-4; j_gene: TRBJ1-2; CDR3aa: CASSLVRDYGYTF; CDR3nt: TGTGCCAGCAGCTTGGTTCGGGACTATGGCTACACCTTC
d_gene: TRBD1; abundance: -; v_gene: TRBV10-1; j_gene: TRBJ1-1; CDR3aa: CAIPLRDRTNTEAFF; CDR3nt: TGCGCCATCCCGCTCCGGGACAGGACGAACACTGAAGCTTTCTTT
d_gene: -; abundance: few; v_gene: TRBV18; j_gene: TRBJ2-1; CDR3aa: CAGSGGGSSYNEQFF; CDR3nt: TGTGCCGGATCAGGGGGCGGGAGCTCCTACAATGAGCAGTTCTTC
d_gene: -; abundance: -; v_gene: TRBV9; j_gene: TRBJ1-2; CDR3aa: CASSVASGDGDGYTF; CDR3nt: TGTGCCAGCAGCGTAGCTAGCGGGGACGGGGATGGCTACACCTTC